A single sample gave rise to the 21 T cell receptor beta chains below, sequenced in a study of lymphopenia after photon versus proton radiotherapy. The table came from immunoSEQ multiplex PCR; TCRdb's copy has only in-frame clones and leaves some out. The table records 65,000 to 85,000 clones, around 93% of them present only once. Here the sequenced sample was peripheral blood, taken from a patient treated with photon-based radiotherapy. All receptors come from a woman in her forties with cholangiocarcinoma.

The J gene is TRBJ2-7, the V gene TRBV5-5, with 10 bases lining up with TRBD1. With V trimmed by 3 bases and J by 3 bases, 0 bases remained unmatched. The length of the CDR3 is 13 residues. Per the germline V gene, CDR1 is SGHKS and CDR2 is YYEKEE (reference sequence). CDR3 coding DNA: TGTGCCAGCAGCTGGACAGGGGGCTACGAGCAGTACTTC. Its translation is CASSWTGGYEQYF.

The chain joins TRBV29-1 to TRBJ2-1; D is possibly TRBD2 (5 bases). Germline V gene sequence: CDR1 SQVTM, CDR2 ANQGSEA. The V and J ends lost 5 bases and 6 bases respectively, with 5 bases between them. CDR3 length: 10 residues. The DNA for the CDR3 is TGCAGCGTTCGGGGCAATGAGCAGTTCTTC. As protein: CSVRGNEQFF.

Here the CDR3 reads CAISESGTGGTYEQYF. In DNA form, the CDR3 reads TGTGCCATCAGTGAGTCAGGGACAGGGGGGACCTACGAGCAGTACTTC. The J gene is TRBJ2-7, the V gene TRBV10-3, with 11 bases aligning to TRBD1. With V trimmed by 0 bases and J by 2 bases, 3 bases remained unmatched. This CDR3 spans 16 amino acids. Germline CDR1 is ENHRY and CDR2 is SYGVKD.

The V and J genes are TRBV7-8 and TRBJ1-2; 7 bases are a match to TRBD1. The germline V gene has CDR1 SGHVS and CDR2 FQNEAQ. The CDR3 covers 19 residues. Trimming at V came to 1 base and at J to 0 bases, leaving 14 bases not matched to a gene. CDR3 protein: CASSLVARGLGPTNYGYTF. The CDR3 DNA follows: TGTGCCAGCAGCTTAGTGGCGAGGGGGCTGGGACCCACTAACTATGGCTACACCTTC.

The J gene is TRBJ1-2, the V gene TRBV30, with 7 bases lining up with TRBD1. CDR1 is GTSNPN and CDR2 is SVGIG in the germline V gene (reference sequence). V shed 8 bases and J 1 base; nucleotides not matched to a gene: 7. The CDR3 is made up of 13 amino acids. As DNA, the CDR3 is TGTGCCGGAAACACAGGGGTTAACTATGGCTACACCTTC. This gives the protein CAGNTGVNYGYTF.

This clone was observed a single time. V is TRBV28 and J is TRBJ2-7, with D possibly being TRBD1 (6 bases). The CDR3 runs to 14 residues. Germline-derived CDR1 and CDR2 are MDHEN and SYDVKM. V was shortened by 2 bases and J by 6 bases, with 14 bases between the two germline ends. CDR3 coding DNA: TGTGCCAGCAGTTTAAACAGGGTGATGGGCGAGCAGTACTTC. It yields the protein CASSLNRVMGEQYF.

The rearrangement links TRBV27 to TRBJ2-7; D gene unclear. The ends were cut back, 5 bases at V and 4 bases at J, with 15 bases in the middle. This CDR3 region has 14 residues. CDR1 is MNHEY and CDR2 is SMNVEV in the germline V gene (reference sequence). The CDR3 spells CASSKTGLPYEQYF. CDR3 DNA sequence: TGTGCCAGCAGTAAAACCGGGCTCCCATACGAGCAGTACTTC.

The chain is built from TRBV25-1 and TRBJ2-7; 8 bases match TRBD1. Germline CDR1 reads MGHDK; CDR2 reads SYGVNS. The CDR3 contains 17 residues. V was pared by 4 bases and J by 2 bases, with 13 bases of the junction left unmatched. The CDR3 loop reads CASSGYKQGEEAYEQYF. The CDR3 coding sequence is TGTGCCAGCAGTGGATACAAACAGGGGGAGGAGGCCTACGAGCAGTACTTC.

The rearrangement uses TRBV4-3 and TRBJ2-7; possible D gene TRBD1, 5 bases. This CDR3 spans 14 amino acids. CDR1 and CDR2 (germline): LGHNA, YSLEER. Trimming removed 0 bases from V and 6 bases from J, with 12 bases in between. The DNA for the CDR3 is TGCGCCAGCAGCCAAGATCCGTGGACACGCGAGCAGTACTTC. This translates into CASSQDPWTREQYF.

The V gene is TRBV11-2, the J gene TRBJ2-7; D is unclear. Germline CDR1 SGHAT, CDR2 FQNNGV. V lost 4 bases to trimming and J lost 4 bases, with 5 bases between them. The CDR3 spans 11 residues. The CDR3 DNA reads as TGTGCCAGCAGCTCCGAATACGAGCAGTACTTC. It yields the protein CASSSEYEQYF. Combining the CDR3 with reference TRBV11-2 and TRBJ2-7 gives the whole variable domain EAGVAQSPRYKIIEKRQSVAFWCNPISGHATLYWYQQILGQGPKLLIQFQNNGVVDDSQLPKDRFSAERLKGVDSTLKIQPAKLEDSAVYLCASSSEYEQYFGPGTRLTVT.

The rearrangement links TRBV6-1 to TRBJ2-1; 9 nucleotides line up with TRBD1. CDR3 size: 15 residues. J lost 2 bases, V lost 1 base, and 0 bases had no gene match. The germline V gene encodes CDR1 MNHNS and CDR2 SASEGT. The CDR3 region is CASSEGDRAYNEQFF. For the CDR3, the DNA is TGTGCCAGCAGTGAAGGGGACAGGGCCTACAATGAGCAGTTCTTC.

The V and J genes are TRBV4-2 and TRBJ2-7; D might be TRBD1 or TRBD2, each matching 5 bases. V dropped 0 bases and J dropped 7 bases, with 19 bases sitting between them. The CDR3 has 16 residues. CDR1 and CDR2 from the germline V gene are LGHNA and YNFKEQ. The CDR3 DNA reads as TGTGCCAGCAGCCAAGATGGTGGGTCGGGGACGGGGGAGCAGTACTTC. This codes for CASSQDGGSGTGEQYF.

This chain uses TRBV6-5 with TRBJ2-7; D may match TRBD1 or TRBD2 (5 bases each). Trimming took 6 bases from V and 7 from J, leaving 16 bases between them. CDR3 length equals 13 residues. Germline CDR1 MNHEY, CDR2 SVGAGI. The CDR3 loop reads CASSYGTYGEQYF. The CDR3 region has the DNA TGTGCCAGCAGCTATGGGACCTACGGGGAGCAGTACTTC.

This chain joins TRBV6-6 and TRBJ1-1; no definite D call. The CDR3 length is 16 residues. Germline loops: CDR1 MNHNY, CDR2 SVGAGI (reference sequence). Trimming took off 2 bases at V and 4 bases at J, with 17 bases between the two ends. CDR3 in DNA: TGTGCCAGCAGTTACGGGTCCAGCAAGATGGGCACTGAAGCTTTCTTT. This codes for CASSYGSSKMGTEAFF.

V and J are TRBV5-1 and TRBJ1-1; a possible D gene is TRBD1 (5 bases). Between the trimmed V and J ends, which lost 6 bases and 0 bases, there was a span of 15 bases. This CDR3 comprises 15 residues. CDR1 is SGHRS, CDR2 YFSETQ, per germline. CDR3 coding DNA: TGCGCCAGCACCCTAACCACAGGAGTGAACACTGAAGCTTTCTTT. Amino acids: CASTLTTGVNTEAFF.

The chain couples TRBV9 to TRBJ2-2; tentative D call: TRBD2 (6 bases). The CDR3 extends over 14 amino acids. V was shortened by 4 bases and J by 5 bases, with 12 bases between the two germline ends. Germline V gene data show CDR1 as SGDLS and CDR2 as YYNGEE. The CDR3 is CASSPTGSTGELFF. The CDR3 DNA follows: TGTGCCAGCAGCCCCACCGGGAGTACCGGGGAGCTGTTTTTT.

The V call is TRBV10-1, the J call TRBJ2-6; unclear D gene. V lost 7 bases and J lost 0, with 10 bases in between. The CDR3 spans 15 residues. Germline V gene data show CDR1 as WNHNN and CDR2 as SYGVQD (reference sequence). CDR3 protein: CASISRSSGANVLTF. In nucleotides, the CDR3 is TGCGCCAGCATTAGCAGAAGCTCTGGGGCCAACGTCCTGACTTTC.

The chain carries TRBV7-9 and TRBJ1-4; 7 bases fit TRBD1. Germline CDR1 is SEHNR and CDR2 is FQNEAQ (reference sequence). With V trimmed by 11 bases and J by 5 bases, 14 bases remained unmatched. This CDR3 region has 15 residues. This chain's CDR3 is CASRHGRDSNEKLFF. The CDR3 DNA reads TGTGCCTCTCGGCATGGTCGGGACAGCAATGAAAAACTGTTTTTT.

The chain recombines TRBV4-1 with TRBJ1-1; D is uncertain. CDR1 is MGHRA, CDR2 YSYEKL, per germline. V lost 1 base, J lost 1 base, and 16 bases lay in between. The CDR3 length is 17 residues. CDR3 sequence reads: CASSQVGKAPENTEAFF. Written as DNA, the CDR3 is TGCGCCAGCAGCCAAGTGGGCAAGGCACCCGAGAACACTGAAGCTTTCTTT.

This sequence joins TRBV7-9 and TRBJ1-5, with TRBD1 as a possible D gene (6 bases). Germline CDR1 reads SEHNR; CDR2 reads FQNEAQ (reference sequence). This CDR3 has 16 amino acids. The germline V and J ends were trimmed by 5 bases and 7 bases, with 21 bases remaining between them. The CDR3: CASSPGDGGFRQPQHF. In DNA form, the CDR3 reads TGTGCCAGCAGCCCAGGGGACGGGGGTTTTCGGCAGCCCCAGCATTTT.

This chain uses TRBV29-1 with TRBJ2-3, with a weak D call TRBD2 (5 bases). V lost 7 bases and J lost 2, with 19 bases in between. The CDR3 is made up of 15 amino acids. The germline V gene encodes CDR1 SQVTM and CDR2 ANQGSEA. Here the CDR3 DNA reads TGCAGCGCCCTCCGGAGCGGCTCCCACACAGATACGCAGTATTTT. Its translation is CSALRSGSHTDTQYF.